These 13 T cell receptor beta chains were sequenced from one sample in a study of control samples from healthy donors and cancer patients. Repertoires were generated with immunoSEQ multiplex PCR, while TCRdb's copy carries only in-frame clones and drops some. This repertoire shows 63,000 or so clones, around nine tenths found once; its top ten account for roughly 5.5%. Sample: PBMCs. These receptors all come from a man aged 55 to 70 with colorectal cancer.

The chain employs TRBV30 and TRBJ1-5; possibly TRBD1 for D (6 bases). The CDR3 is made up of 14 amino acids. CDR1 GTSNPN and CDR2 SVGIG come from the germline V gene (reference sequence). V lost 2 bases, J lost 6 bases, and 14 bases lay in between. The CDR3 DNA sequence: TGTGCCTGGAGTTTAAGGGGGAGCGGTCAGCCCCAGCATTTT. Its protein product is CAWSLRGSGQPQHF.

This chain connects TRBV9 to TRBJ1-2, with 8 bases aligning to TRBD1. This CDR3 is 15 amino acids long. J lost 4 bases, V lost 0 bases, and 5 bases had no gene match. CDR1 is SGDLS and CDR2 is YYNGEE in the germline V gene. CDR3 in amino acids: CASSVGLDRAYGYTF. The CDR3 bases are TGTGCCAGCAGCGTAGGCTTGGACAGGGCCTATGGCTACACCTTC.

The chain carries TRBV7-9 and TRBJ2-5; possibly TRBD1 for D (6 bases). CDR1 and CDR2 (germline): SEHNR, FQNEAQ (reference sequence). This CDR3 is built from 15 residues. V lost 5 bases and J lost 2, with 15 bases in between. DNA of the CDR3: TGTGCCAGCAGCCCACTCCGGACAGTTCAAGAGACCCAGTACTTC. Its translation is CASSPLRTVQETQYF.

The CDR3 here is CASSLSGTGANEQFF. For the CDR3, the DNA is TGTGCCAGCAGTTTATCAGGGACAGGGGCCAATGAGCAGTTCTTC. The V gene is TRBV28, the J gene TRBJ2-1; 10 bases line up with TRBD1. The CDR3 totals 15 residues. Germline lookup yields CDR1 MDHEN and CDR2 SYDVKM. J was trimmed by 6 bases and V by 1 base; bases with no gene match: 3. The variable domain in full, completed from reference TRBV28 and TRBJ2-1, reads DVKVTQSSRYLVKRTGEKVFLECVQDMDHENMFWYRQDPGLGLRLIYFSYDVKMKEKGDIPEGYSVSREKKERFSLILESASTNQTSMYLCASSLSGTGANEQFFGPGTRLTVL.

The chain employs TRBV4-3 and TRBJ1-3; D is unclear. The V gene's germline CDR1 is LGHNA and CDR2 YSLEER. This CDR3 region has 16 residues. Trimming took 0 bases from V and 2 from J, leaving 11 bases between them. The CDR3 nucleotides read TGCGCCAGCAGCCAAGAGCGGGCAAGAACTGGAAACACCATATATTTT. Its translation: CASSQERARTGNTIYF.

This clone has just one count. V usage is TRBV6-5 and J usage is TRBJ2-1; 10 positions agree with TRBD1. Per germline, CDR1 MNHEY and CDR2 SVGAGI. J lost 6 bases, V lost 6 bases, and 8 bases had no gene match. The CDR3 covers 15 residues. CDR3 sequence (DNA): TGTGCCAGCAGCAAGACAGGGGGCGCTTCCAATGAGCAGTTCTTC. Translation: CASSKTGGASNEQFF.

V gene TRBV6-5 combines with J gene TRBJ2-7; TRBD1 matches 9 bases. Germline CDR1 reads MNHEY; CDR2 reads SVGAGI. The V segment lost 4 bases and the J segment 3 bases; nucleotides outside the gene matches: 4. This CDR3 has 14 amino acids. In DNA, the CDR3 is TGTGCCAGCAGTTTTGGACAGGGGAACTACGAGCAGTACTTC. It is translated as CASSFGQGNYEQYF.

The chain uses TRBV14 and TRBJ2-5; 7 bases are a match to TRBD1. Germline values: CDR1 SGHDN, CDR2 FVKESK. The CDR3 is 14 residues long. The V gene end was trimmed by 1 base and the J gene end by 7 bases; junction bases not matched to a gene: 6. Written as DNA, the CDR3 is TGTGCCAGCAGCCAAGTTGAAAGGGGGCTGACCCAGTACTTC. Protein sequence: CASSQVERGLTQYF. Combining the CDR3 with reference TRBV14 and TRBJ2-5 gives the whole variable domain EAGVTQFPSHSVIEKGQTVTLRCDPISGHDNLYWYRRVMGKEIKFLLHFVKESKQDESGMPNNRFLAERTGGTYSTLKVQPAELEDSGVYFCASSQVERGLTQYFGPGTRLLVL.

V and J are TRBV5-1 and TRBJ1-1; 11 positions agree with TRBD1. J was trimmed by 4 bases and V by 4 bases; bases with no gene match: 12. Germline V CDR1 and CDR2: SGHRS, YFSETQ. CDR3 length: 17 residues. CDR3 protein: CASSIGQGALGGTEAFF. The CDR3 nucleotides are TGCGCCAGCAGCATCGGACAGGGGGCCCTTGGGGGCACTGAAGCTTTCTTT.

CDR3 region: CASSYSQGEGYTF. In DNA form, the CDR3 reads TGTGCCAGCAGTTACTCGCAGGGGGAAGGCTACACCTTC. The rearrangement joins TRBV6-5 to TRBJ1-2; TRBD1 matches 7 bases. The V segment lost 0 bases and the J segment 8 bases; nucleotides outside the gene matches: 3. The CDR3 runs to 13 residues. Germline values: CDR1 MNHEY, CDR2 SVGAGI.

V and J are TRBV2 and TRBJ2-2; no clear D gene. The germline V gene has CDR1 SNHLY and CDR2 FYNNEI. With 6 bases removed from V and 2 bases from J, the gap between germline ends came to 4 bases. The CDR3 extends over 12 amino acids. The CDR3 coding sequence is TGTGCCAGCAGGGTAAACACCGGGGAGCTGTTTTTT. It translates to CASRVNTGELFF.

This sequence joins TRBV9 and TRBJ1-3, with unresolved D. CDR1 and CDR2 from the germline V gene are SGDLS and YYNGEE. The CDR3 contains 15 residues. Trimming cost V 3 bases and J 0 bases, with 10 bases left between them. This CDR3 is CASSGRTFSGNTIYF. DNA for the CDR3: TGTGCCAGCAGCGGGAGGACGTTCTCTGGAAACACCATATATTTT.

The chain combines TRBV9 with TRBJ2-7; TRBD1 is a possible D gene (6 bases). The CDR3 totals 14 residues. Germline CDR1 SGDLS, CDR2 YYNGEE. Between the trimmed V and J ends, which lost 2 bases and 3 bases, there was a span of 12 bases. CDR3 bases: TGTGCCAGCAGCGTGGGGGCCCGAAACTACGAGCAGTACTTC. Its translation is CASSVGARNYEQYF.